The 8 T cell receptor beta chains below all came from one sample that was sequenced in a study of Graves' ophthalmopathy and Graves' hyperthyroidism. Using RNA transcripts, the TCR beta CDR3 regions were amplified. RT-PCR in the first round used HTBI primers; a second-round multiplex PCR followed. TCRdb ran MiXCR on the multiplex PCR reads and lists one entry per CDR3 protein. The data contain around 1.1 million distinct CDR3 sequences, roughly 35% of them singletons. The sample comprised peripheral blood or thyroid tissue (not recorded which). Source of these receptors: an adult man with Graves' hyperthyroidism.

At least ten counts were recorded for this clonotype. The V gene is TRBV29-1, the J gene TRBJ2-5; 10 nucleotides agree with TRBD1. V lost 5 bases and J lost 4; bases outside the gene matches: 10. The germline gives CDR1 SQVTM, CDR2 ANQGSEA. The CDR3 sequence is 15 residues long. The CDR3 here is CSVIKTGGLGETQYF. The DNA of the CDR3 is TGCAGCGTTATCAAGACAGGGGGCCTGGGAGAGACCCAGTACTTC. The entire variable domain, with the rest obtained from reference TRBV29-1 and TRBJ2-5, is as follows: SAVISQKPSRDICQRGTSLTIQCQVDSQVTMMFWYRQQPGQSLTLIATANQGSEATYESGFVIDKFPISRPNLTFSTLTVSNMSPEDSSIYLCSVIKTGGLGETQYFGPGTRLLVL.

The chain uses TRBV20-1 and TRBJ2-7, with TRBD2 identical over 15 bases. The CDR3 extends over 14 amino acids. V dropped 3 bases and J dropped 7; count of bases not matched to a gene: 4. The germline V gene encodes CDR1 DFQATT and CDR2 SNEGSKA (reference sequence). This CDR3 reads CSASGLAGGPEQYF. Written as DNA, the CDR3 is TGCAGTGCTAGCGGACTAGCGGGAGGGCCTGAGCAGTACTTC.

This clonotype turned up a few times. The chain joins TRBV7-8 to TRBJ2-2, with 8 bases that match TRBD1. CDR1 is SGHVS and CDR2 is FQNEAQ in the germline V gene. This CDR3 comprises 19 residues. V lost 5 bases and J lost 2; bases outside the gene matches: 16. The CDR3 region is CASSQDPADRVANTGELFF. In nucleotides, the CDR3 is TGTGCCAGCAGCCAAGATCCCGCGGACAGGGTAGCAAACACCGGGGAGCTGTTTTTT. The complete variable domain, with remaining parts taken from reference TRBV7-8 and TRBJ2-2, reads GAGVSQSPRYKVAKRGQDVALRCDPISGHVSLFWYQQALGQGPEFLTYFQNEAQLDKSGLPSDRFFAERPEGSVSTLKIQRTQQEDSAVYLCASSQDPADRVANTGELFFGEGSRLTVL.

This clonotype was picked up many times. V gene TRBV7-2 combines with J gene TRBJ2-7; D not certain. Trimming removed 5 bases at V and 1 base at J, with 15 bases between. The CDR3 has 15 amino acids. In germline, CDR1 is SGHTA, CDR2 FQGNSA. Here the CDR3 DNA reads TGTGCCAGCAGCCCTCGAGGCGATATTTCCTACGAGCAGTACTTC. Translation gives CASSPRGDISYEQYF.

This clonotype was seen many times. This sequence joins TRBV9 and TRBJ1-2; no firm D call. Trimming took 0 bases from V and 2 from J, leaving 8 bases between them. The CDR3 runs 14 residues. Germline CDR1 SGDLS, CDR2 YYNGEE. CDR3 sequence (DNA): TGTGCCAGCAGCGTAGCTGTTCAGAACTATGGCTACACCTTC. It codes for CASSVAVQNYGYTF.

This clonotype was detected a few times. V gene TRBV5-1 combines with J gene TRBJ2-5; D might be TRBD1 (5 bases). CDR3 size: 13 residues. The germline CDR1 and CDR2 sequences are SGHRS and YFSETQ. Trimming removed 5 bases from V and 5 bases from J, with 13 bases in between. Written as DNA, the CDR3 is TGCGCCAGCAGTGGTCTTCCAGGGGAGACCCAGTACTTC. Amino acid sequence: CASSGLPGETQYF.

V is TRBV28 and J is TRBJ2-7; TRBD2 agrees at 11 bases. Germline V lookup: CDR1 MDHEN, CDR2 SYDVKM. The CDR3 length is 16 residues. The ends lost 5 bases at V and 4 bases at J; junction bases unmatched: 10. The CDR3 DNA follows: TGTGCCAGCAGTGGGTACTCGGCTAGCGGGAGGTACGAGCAGTACTTC. Translation gives CASSGYSASGRYEQYF.

In this sample, this clonotype turned up many times. The V and J genes are TRBV7-2 and TRBJ2-7; D possibly uses TRBD1 or TRBD2 (5 bases each). The CDR3 extends over 14 amino acids. Germline V CDR1 and CDR2: SGHTA, FQGNSA. The V end was cut by 7 bases, the J end by 7 bases, with 20 bases between. The CDR3 loop reads CASMGVAGLGEQYF. CDR3 coding DNA: TGTGCCAGCATGGGGGTCGCCGGTTTAGGAGAGCAGTACTTC.